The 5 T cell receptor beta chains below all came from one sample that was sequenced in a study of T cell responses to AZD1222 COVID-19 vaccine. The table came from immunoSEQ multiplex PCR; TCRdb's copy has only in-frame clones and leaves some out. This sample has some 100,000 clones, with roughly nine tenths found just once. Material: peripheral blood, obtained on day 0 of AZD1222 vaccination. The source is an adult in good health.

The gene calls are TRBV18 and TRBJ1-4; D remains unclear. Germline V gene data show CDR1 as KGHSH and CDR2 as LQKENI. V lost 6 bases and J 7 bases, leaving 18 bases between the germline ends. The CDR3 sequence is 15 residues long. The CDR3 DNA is TGTGCCAGCTCCCGGTCCGGGGAAGCGGGTGAAAAACTGTTTTTT. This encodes CASSRSGEAGEKLFF.

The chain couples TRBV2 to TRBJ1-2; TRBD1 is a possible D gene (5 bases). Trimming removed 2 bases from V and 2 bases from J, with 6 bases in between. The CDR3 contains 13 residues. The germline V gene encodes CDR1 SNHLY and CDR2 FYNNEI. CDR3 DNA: TGTGCCAGCAGTGAACAGGGAAACTATGGCTACACCTTC. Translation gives CASSEQGNYGYTF.

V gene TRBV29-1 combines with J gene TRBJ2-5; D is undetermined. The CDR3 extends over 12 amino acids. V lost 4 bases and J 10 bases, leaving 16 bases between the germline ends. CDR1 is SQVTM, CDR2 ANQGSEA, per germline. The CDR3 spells CSVGFSRPHQYF. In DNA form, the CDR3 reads TGCAGCGTTGGATTTTCTAGACCCCACCAGTACTTC.

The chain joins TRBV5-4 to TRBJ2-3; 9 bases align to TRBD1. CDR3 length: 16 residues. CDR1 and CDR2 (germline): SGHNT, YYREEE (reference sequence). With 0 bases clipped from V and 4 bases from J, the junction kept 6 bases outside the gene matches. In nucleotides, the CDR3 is TGTGCCAGCAGCTTGGGGGGGACAGGGAGGTCAGATACGCAGTATTTT. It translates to CASSLGGTGRSDTQYF.

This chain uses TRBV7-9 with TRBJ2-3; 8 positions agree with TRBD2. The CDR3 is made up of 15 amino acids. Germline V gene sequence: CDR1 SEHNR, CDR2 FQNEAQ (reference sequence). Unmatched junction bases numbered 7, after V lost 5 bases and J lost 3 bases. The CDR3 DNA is TGTGCCAGCAGCGAGAGGGCTAGCGGGACAGATACGCAGTATTTT. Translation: CASSERASGTDTQYF. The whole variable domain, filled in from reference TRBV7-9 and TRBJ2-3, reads DTGVSQNPRHKITKRGQNVTFRCDPISEHNRLYWYRQTLGQGPEFLTYFQNEAQLEKSRLLSDRFSAERPKGSFSTLEIQRTEQGDSAMYLCASSERASGTDTQYFGPGTRLTVL.